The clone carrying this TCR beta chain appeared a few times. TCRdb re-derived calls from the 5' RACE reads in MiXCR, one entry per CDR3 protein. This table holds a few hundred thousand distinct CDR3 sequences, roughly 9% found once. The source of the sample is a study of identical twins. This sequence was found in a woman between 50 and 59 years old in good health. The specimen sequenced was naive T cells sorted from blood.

CDR3 DNA: TGTGCCAGCTCAACACACAATGAGCAGTTCTTC. It codes for CASSTHNEQFF. This chain connects TRBV18 to TRBJ2-1, with D unresolved. Germline CDR1 KGHSH, CDR2 LQKENI. This CDR3 has 11 residues. Trimming shortened V by 5 bases and J by 5 bases, and 4 bases separated the two germline ends.